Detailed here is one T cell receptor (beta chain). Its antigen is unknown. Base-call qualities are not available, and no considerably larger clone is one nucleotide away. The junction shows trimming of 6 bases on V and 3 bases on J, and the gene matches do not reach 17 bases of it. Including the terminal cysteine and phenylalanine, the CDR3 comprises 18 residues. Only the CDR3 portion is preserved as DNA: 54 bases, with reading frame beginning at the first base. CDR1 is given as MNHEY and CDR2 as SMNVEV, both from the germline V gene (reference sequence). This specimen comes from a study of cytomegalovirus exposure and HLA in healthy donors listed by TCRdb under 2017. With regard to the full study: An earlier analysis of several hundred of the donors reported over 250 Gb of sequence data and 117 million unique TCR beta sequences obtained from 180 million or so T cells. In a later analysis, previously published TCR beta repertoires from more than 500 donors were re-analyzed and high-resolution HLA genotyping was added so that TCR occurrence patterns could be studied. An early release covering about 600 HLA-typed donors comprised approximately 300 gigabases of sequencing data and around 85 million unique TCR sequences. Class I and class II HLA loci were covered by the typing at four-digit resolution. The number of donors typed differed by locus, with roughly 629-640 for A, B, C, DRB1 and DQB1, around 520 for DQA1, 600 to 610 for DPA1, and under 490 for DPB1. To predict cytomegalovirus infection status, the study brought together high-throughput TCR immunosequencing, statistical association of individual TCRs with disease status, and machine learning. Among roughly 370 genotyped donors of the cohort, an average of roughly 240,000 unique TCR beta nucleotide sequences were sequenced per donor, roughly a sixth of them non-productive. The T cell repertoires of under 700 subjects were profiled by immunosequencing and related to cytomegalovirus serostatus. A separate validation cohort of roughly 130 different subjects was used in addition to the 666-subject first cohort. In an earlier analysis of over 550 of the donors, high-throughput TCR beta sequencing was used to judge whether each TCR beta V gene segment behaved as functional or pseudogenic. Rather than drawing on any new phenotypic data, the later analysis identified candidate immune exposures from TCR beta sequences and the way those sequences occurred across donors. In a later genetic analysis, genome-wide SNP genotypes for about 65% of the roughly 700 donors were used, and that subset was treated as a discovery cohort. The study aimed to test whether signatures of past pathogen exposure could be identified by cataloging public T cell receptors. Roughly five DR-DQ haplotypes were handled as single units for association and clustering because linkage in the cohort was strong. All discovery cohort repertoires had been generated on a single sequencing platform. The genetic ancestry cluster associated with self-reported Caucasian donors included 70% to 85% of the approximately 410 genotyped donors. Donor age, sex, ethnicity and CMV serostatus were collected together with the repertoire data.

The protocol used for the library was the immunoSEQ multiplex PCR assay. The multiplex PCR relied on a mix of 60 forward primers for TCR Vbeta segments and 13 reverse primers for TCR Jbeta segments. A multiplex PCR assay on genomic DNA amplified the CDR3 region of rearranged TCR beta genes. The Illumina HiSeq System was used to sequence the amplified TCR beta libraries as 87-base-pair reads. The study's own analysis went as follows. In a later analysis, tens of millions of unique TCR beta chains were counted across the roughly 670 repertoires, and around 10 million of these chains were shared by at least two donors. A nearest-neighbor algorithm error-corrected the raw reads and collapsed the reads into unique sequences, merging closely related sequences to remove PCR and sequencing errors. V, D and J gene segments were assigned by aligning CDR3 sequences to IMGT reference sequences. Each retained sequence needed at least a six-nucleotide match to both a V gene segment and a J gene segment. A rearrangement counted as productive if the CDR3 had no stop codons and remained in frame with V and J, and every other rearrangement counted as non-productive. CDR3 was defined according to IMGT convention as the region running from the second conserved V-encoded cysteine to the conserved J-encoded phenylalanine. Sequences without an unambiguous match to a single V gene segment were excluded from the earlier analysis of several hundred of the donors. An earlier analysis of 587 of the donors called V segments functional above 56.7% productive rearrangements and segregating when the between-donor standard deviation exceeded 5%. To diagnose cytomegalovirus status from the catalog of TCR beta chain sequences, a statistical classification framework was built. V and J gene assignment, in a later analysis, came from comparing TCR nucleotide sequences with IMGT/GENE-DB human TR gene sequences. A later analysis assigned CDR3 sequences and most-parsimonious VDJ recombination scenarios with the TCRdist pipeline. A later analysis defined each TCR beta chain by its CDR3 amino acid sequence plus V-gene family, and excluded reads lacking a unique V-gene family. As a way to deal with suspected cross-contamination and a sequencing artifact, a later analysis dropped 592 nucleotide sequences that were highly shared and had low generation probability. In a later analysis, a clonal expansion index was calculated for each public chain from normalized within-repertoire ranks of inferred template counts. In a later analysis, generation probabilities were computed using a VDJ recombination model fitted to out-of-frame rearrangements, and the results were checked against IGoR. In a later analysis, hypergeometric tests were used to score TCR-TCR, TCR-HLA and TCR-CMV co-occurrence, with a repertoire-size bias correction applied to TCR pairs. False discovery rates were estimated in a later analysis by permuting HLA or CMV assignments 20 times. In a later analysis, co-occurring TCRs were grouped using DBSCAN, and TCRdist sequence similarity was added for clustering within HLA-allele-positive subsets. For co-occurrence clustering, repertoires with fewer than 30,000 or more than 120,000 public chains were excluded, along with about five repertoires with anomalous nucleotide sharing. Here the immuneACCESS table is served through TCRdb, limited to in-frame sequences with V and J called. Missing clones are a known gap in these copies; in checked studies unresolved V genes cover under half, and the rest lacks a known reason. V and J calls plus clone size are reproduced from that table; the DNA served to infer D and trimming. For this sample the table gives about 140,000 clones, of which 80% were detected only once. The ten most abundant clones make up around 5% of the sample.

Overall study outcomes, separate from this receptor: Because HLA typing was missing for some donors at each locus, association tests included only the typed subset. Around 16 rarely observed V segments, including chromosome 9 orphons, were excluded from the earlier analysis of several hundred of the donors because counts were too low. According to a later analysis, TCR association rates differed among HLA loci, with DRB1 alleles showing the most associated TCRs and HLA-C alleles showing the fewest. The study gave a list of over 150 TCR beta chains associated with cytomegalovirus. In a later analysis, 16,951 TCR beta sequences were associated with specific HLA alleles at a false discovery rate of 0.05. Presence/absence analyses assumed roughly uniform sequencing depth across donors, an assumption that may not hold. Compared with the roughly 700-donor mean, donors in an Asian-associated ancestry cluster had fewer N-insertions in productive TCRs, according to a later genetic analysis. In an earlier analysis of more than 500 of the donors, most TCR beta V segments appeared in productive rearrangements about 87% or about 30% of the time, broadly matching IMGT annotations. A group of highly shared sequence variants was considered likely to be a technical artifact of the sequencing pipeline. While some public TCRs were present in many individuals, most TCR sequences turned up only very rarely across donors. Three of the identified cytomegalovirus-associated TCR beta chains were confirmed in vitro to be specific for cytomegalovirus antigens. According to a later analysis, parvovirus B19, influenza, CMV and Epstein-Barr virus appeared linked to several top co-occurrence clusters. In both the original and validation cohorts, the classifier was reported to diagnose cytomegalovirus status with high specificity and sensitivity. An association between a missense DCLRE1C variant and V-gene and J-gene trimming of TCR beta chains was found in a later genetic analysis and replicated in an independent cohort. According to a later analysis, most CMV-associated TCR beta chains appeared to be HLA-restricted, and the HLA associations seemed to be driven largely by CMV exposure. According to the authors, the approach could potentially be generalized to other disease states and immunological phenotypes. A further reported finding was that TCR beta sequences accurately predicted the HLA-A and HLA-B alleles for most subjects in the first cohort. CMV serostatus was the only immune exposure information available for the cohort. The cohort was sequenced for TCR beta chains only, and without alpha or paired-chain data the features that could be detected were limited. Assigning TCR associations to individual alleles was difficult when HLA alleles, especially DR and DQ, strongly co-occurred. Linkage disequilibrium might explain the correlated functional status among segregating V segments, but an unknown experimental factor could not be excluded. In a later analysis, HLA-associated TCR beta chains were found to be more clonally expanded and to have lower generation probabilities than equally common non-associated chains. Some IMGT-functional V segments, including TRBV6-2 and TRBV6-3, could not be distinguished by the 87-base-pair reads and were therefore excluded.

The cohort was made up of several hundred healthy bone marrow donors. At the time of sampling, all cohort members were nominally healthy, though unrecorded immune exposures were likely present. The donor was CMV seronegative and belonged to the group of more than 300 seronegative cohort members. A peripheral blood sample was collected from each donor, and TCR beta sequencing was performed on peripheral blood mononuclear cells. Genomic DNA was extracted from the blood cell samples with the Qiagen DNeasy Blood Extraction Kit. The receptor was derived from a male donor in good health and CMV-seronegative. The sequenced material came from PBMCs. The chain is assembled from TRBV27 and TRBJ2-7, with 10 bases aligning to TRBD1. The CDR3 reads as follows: CASRELRSGDRGIYEQYF. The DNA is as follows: TGTGCCAGCAGGGAGTTACGGAGCGGGGACAGGGGTATCTACGAGCAGTACTTC.